Below are 18 T cell receptor beta chains sequenced from a single sample in a study of blood T cell repertoires in COVID-19 (TCRdb year 2020). To prepare the library, the immunoSEQ multiplex PCR assay was applied. What TCRdb holds here is the immuneACCESS table cut down to in-frame rearrangements. Part of the clones is not present; checked against another copy, under half of the missing clones reflect an unresolved V gene, and the others are unexplained. The sample table records about 50,000 clones; about 85% of these occur just once. The ten largest clones add up to about 5% of the sample. The source material was peripheral blood. The source of these receptors is a man aged 40-49 years with active COVID-19.

V and J are TRBV28 and TRBJ2-3, with D maybe TRBD1 (6 bases). The germline V and J ends were trimmed by 5 bases and 3 bases, with 12 bases remaining between them. The length of the CDR3 is 14 residues. Germline CDR1 reads MDHEN; CDR2 reads SYDVKM. CDR3 DNA: TGTGCCAGCAGTCTGTTCACAGGGACAGATACGCAGTATTTT. This codes for CASSLFTGTDTQYF.

This clone came up a few times. V usage is TRBV6-5 and J usage is TRBJ1-2, with 7 positions matching TRBD1. Germline loops: CDR1 MNHEY, CDR2 SVGAGI. This CDR3 has 16 amino acids. V lost 2 bases, J lost 6 bases, and 12 bases stayed unmatched. The CDR3 sequence is CASSYLGQEAYHGYTF. Written as DNA, the CDR3 is TGTGCCAGCAGTTACCTAGGACAGGAGGCATACCATGGCTACACCTTC.

This clone was recorded a few times. The genes are TRBV6-6 and TRBJ2-4, with 8 bases fitting TRBD2. J was trimmed by 8 bases and V by 5 bases; bases with no gene match: 17. The CDR3 spans 17 residues. Germline V gene data show CDR1 as MNHNY and CDR2 as SVGAGI (reference sequence). CDR3 nucleotides: TGTGCCAGCAGTCGGTTGCCCGGGAGGGCCCATCATGACATTCAGTACTTC. Protein: CASSRLPGRAHHDIQYF.

The chain links TRBV7-9 to TRBJ2-5, with 8 bases identical to TRBD2. The CDR3 has 17 residues. V was pared by 4 bases and J by 4 bases, with 14 bases of the junction left unmatched. CDR1 and CDR2 (germline): SEHNR, FQNEAQ (reference sequence). The CDR3 DNA reads as TGTGCCAGCAGCTCGTACACTAGCGGACCTCAGCGAGAGACCCAGTACTTC. Amino acids: CASSSYTSGPQRETQYF. Based on the CDR3 plus reference TRBV7-9 and TRBJ2-5, the full variable domain is DTGVSQNPRHKITKRGQNVTFRCDPISEHNRLYWYRQTLGQGPEFLTYFQNEAQLEKSRLLSDRFSAERPKGSFSTLEIQRTEQGDSAMYLCASSSYTSGPQRETQYFGPGTRLLVL.

The chain joins TRBV5-1 to TRBJ1-2; TRBD1 aligns across 11 bases. CDR1 SGHRS and CDR2 YFSETQ come from the germline V gene. Unmatched junction bases numbered 1, after V lost 0 bases and J lost 6 bases. This CDR3 comprises 14 residues. The CDR3 sequence: CASSLEGQGDGYTF. CDR3 DNA: TGCGCCAGCAGCTTGGAGGGACAGGGGGATGGCTACACCTTC.

The V call is TRBV11-3, the J call TRBJ1-6, with TRBD1 identical over 8 bases. The junction had 0 bases not matched to a gene; V was cut back by 1 base and J by 7 bases. CDR1 SGHNT and CDR2 YENEEA come from the germline V gene. The CDR3 length is 14 residues. The CDR3 spells CASSLGQGNSPLHF. The CDR3 DNA sequence: TGTGCCAGCAGCTTAGGACAGGGGAATTCACCCCTCCACTTT.

V usage is TRBV28 and J usage is TRBJ2-1; D perhaps matches TRBD2 (5 bases). The CDR3 length is 15 residues. Germline V lookup: CDR1 MDHEN, CDR2 SYDVKM. The V end was cut by 4 bases, the J end by 6 bases, with 16 bases between. CDR3 DNA sequence: TGTGCCAGCAGTTCGCTAGCTTTCCGCACCAATGAGCAGTTCTTC. This gives the protein CASSSLAFRTNEQFF.

The V and J genes are TRBV28 and TRBJ1-2; D may be TRBD1 (5 bases). Trimming took 6 bases from V and 4 from J, leaving 12 bases between them. CDR3 length: 13 amino acids. Germline CDR1 is MDHEN and CDR2 is SYDVKM. For the CDR3, the DNA is TGTGCCAGCAGCATGACAGATTTCTATGGCTACACCTTC. It is translated as CASSMTDFYGYTF.

The chain joins TRBV27 to TRBJ1-1; 11 nucleotides match TRBD1. Per the germline V gene, CDR1 is MNHEY and CDR2 is SMNVEV (reference sequence). The CDR3 extends over 16 amino acids. V lost 6 bases to trimming and J lost 5 bases; unmatched junction nucleotides: 11. CDR3 sequence (DNA): TGTGCCAGCAGCCGAGGACAGGGGGCGCTAAGGACTGAAGCTTTCTTT. Translated: CASSRGQGALRTEAFF.

This chain joins TRBV28 and TRBJ1-4; the D is unclear. The ends were cut back, 5 bases at V and 4 bases at J, with 5 bases in the middle. The CDR3 runs to 12 residues. Per germline, CDR1 MDHEN and CDR2 SYDVKM. The CDR3 region is CASSTVNEKLFF. The CDR3 DNA reads as TGTGCCAGCAGTACAGTTAATGAAAAACTGTTTTTT.

The rearrangement joins TRBV14 to TRBJ1-2; TRBD1 aligns across 7 bases. CDR1 and CDR2 from the germline V gene are SGHDN and FVKESK. The V and J ends lost 3 bases and 7 bases, in that order; junction bases with no gene match: 8. The CDR3 covers 14 residues. Here the CDR3 DNA reads TGTGCCAGCAGCCACGGACAGGAGGGTATTGGCTACACCTTC. Its translation is CASSHGQEGIGYTF.

This rearrangement joins TRBV24-1 to TRBJ2-5; TRBD2 is a possible D gene (7 bases). Trimming pared 3 bases from V and 5 bases from J, leaving 15 bases between. Germline V lookup: CDR1 KGHDR, CDR2 SFDVKD. CDR3 size: 15 residues. CDR3 region: CATSDPRGAGETQYF. The CDR3 region has the DNA TGTGCCACCAGTGATCCCCGGGGGGCTGGGGAGACCCAGTACTTC.

This clone appeared a few times. This rearrangement joins TRBV5-5 to TRBJ2-2; 12 nucleotides line up with TRBD2. The CDR3 runs 16 residues. V was pared by 3 bases and J by 2 bases, with 2 bases of the junction left unmatched. The germline CDR1 and CDR2 sequences are SGHKS and YYEKEE (reference sequence). CDR3 residues: CASSSSGRGNTGELFF. The CDR3 DNA reads as TGTGCCAGCAGCTCTAGCGGGAGGGGTAACACCGGGGAGCTGTTTTTT.

This clone was counted a few times. The genes are TRBV29-1 and TRBJ1-4; D is perhaps TRBD1 (6 bases). The germline V gene has CDR1 SQVTM and CDR2 ANQGSEA. V gave up 5 bases and J gave up 7 bases, with 11 bases separating them. The CDR3 totals 12 residues. The CDR3 coding sequence is TGCAGCGTTACAACAGGGAGTGAAAAACTGTTTTTT. Encoded protein: CSVTTGSEKLFF.

The V gene is TRBV7-9, the J gene TRBJ1-1; a possible D gene is TRBD1 (5 bases). The CDR3 has 14 residues. The ends were cut back, 4 bases at V and 5 bases at J, with 14 bases in the middle. Germline CDR1 SEHNR, CDR2 FQNEAQ (reference sequence). The CDR3 sequence: CASSSGETGTEAFF. The CDR3 coding sequence is TGTGCCAGCAGCTCGGGGGAAACGGGGACTGAAGCTTTCTTT.

This chain connects TRBV13 to TRBJ2-7, with 8 bases fitting TRBD2. Unmatched junction bases numbered 7, after V lost 1 base and J lost 5 bases. This CDR3 has 15 residues. Germline-derived CDR1 and CDR2 are PRHDT and FYEKMQ (reference sequence). The CDR3 spells CASSLAPAGAHEQYF. The DNA of the CDR3 is TGTGCCAGCAGCTTAGCCCCAGCGGGGGCCCACGAGCAGTACTTC.

The chain is built from TRBV7-9 and TRBJ2-3; D might be TRBD2 (6 bases). Germline V CDR1 and CDR2: SEHNR, FQNEAQ (reference sequence). Trimming took 3 bases from V and 2 from J, leaving 12 bases between them. CDR3 length equals 15 residues. The DNA for the CDR3 is TGTGCCAGCAGCTTCTTAGCGGAATACACAGATACGCAGTATTTT. It translates to CASSFLAEYTDTQYF. The variable domain in full, with the rest retrieved from reference TRBV7-9 and TRBJ2-3, is DTGVSQNPRHKITKRGQNVTFRCDPISEHNRLYWYRQTLGQGPEFLTYFQNEAQLEKSRLLSDRFSAERPKGSFSTLEIQRTEQGDSAMYLCASSFLAEYTDTQYFGPGTRLTVL.

The chain combines TRBV3-1 (or the pseudogene TRBV3-2) with TRBJ1-2; a possible D gene is TRBD1 (5 bases). CDR3 size: 13 residues. The germline gives CDR1 LGHDT, CDR2 YNNKEL (reference sequence). Trimming took 4 bases from V and 4 from J, leaving 10 bases between them. The CDR3 loop reads CASSPQGTYGYTF. The CDR3 nucleotides read TGTGCCAGCAGCCCCCAGGGTACCTATGGCTACACCTTC.